This TCR beta chain emerged from a study of T cells after yellow fever vaccination. Findings of the study overall: The secondary response was weaker but peaked faster, day 5 versus 15. In FACS-sorted repertoires, abundant clonotypes from the bulk population could appear as contaminants. Few clonotypes appeared in both CD4 and CD8 compartments.

For TCR, cDNA came from 5'RACE template switching, which added a universal primer site and UMIs. One entry per CDR3 protein, called by TCRdb with MiXCR from the 5' RACE reads. The sample carries under 200,000 distinct CDR3 sequences, 6% to 7.5% recorded once. This clonotype has a count of ten or more. What it recognizes is unknown. Trimming left V 3 bases short and J 1 base short, with 8 bases between. The CDR3 runs to 14 residues. The germline V gene has CDR1 LNHDA and CDR2 SQIVND (reference sequence). This clonotype was sampled from a man aged 18 to 29 who received the YFV17D yellow fever vaccine. The chain uses TRBV19 and TRBJ2-3; a possible D gene is TRBD2 (5 bases). Sequencing was performed on CD4+ T cells sorted from PBMCs, taken less than 6 days after the first yellow fever vaccination. The CDR3 region has the DNA TGTGCCAGTAGTATCAGCGGACGCACAGATACGCAGTATTTT. Amino acid sequence: CASSISGRTDTQYF. The full variable domain, rest sourced from reference TRBV19 and TRBJ2-3, is DGGITQSPKYLFRKEGQNVTLSCEQNLNHDAMYWYRQDPGQGLRLIYYSQIVNDFQKGDIAEGYSVSREKKESFPLTVTSAQKNPTAFYLCASSISGRTDTQYFGPGTRLTVL.